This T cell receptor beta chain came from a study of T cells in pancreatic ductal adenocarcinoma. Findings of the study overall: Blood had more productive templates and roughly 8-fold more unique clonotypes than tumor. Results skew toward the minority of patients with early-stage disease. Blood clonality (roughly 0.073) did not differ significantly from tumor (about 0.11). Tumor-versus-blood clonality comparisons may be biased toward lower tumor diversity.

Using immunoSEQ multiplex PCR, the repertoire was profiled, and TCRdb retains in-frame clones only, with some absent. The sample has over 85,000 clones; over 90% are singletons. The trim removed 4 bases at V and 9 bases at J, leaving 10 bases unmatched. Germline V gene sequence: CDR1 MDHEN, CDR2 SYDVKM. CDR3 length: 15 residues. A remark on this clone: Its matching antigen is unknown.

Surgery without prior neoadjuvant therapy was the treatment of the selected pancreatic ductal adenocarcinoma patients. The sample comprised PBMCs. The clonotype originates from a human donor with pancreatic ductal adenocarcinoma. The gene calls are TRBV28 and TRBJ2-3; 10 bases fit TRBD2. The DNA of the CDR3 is TGTGCCAGCAGTTCAACTAGCGGGATAGGTTGGACGCAGTATTTT. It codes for CASSSTSGIGWTQYF.